Below, 27 T cell receptor beta chains from the same sample are listed, as sequenced in a study of vaccination and CD4 T cells after COVID-19. The antigens these receptors bind are not known. An Oncomine TCR Beta short-read assay was used to sequence the DNA from cultured CD4+ T cells. TCRdb ran MiXCR on the PCR reads and lists one entry per CDR3 protein. The data contain around 15,000 distinct CDR3 sequences, 50% to 65% of them singletons. As to time point: late sampling 161 to 241 days after vaccination in three convalescent patients. Stated treatment: approximately 9-day PBMC culture with coronavirus spike peptide pools or control peptides (ViraFEST assay). The sequencing here drew on CD4+ T cells from blood, cultured in vitro, taken about 7 months after SARS-CoV-2 vaccination. Receptor source: a human donor who had recovered from COVID-19.

This clonotype was seen only a few times. This chain connects TRBV20-1 to TRBJ2-5; 10 nucleotides line up with TRBD2. The CDR3 has 15 residues. CDR1 and CDR2 from the germline V gene are DFQATT and SNEGSKA (reference sequence). J gave up 5 bases and V 4 bases, and 10 bases lay outside the gene matches. The CDR3 protein is CSAISPRTSGETQYF. CDR3 in DNA: TGCAGTGCTATCTCCCCTCGGACTAGCGGTGAGACCCAGTACTTC.

The chain links TRBV20-1 to TRBJ2-3; D is uncertain. Trimming pared 6 bases from V and 5 bases from J, leaving 18 bases between. Germline V gene lookup returns CDR1 DFQATT and CDR2 SNEGSKA (reference sequence). CDR3 size: 14 residues. In nucleotides, the CDR3 is TGCAGTGCCACGCCGAGGCCCGTGGGAGATACGCAGTATTTT. Protein product: CSATPRPVGDTQYF.

The V and J genes are TRBV6-5 and TRBJ2-7; 9 nucleotides line up with TRBD2. Germline V gene lookup returns CDR1 MNHEY and CDR2 SVGAGI. J lost 6 bases, V lost 4 bases, and 16 bases had no gene match. The CDR3 runs to 17 residues. The CDR3 is CASSSRAPSGEGVEQYF. As DNA, the CDR3 is TGTGCCAGCAGTTCTAGGGCGCCTAGCGGGGAAGGGGTCGAGCAGTACTTC.

This clonotype was detected only a few times. The CDR3 is CASSLTPGSSYEQYF. DNA for the CDR3: TGTGCCAGCAGCTTAACCCCTGGTAGCTCCTACGAGCAGTACTTC. The V gene is TRBV7-3, the J gene TRBJ2-7; no reliable D call. Trimming pared 0 bases from V and 0 bases from J, leaving 9 bases between. CDR3 length: 15 residues. Germline values: CDR1 SGHTA, CDR2 FQGTGA.

This chain connects TRBV24-1 to TRBJ2-3, with 12 nucleotides matching TRBD2. The germline V gene encodes CDR1 KGHDR and CDR2 SFDVKD. The CDR3 is 18 amino acids. Losses at the gene ends were 3 bases for V and 6 bases for J; bases not matched to a gene: 12. This chain's CDR3 is CATSDGWASGRAHDTQYF. The CDR3 coding sequence is TGTGCCACCAGTGATGGATGGGCTAGCGGGAGGGCACATGATACGCAGTATTTT.

The CDR3 DNA sequence: TGCAGTGCTTTGACACGCGGCGGGGCAATGGGGACCCAGTACTTC. It encodes CSALTRGGAMGTQYF. The V and J genes are TRBV20-1 and TRBJ2-5, with TRBD2 as a possible D gene (6 bases). This CDR3 is built from 15 residues. CDR1 is DFQATT and CDR2 is SNEGSKA in the germline V gene (reference sequence). V dropped 5 bases and J dropped 7 bases, with 23 bases sitting between them.

The V and J genes are TRBV7-3 and TRBJ2-3; 9 bases agree with TRBD2. Germline V gene lookup returns CDR1 SGHTA and CDR2 FQGTGA. Trimming removed 5 bases from V and 1 base from J; junction bases left unmatched: 7. The length of the CDR3 is 16 residues. CDR3 sequence (DNA): TGTGCCAGCAGCAGGGTCGCGGGGGGGGGCACAGATACGCAGTATTTT. Amino acid sequence: CASSRVAGGGTDTQYF.

The chain uses TRBV20-1 and TRBJ1-5; D is ambiguous. Germline CDR1 DFQATT, CDR2 SNEGSKA (reference sequence). CDR3 length: 12 amino acids. With 2 bases removed from V and 11 bases from J, the gap between germline ends came to 13 bases. CDR3 loop: CSARSPGRSQHF. The CDR3 DNA follows: TGCAGTGCTAGATCCCCGGGTCGGTCCCAGCATTTT.

This clonotype was found a few times. This chain joins TRBV29-1 and TRBJ2-5; TRBD2 aligns across 7 bases. CDR3 length: 12 residues. The germline gives CDR1 SQVTM, CDR2 ANQGSEA. Trimming took 6 bases from V and 3 from J; bases not matched to a gene: 4. In DNA form, the CDR3 reads TGCAGCGTATCTAGCGGTGAAGAGACCCAGTACTTC. Translated: CSVSSGEETQYF. The complete variable domain, with remaining parts taken from reference TRBV29-1 and TRBJ2-5, reads SAVISQKPSRDICQRGTSLTIQCQVDSQVTMMFWYRQQPGQSLTLIATANQGSEATYESGFVIDKFPISRPNLTFSTLTVSNMSPEDSSIYLCSVSSGEETQYFGPGTRLLVL.

This clonotype showed up just once. This chain joins TRBV20-1 and TRBJ2-5, with 10 bases aligning to TRBD2. V was pared by 5 bases and J by 4 bases, with 13 bases of the junction left unmatched. The CDR3 contains 16 residues. Germline V gene lookup returns CDR1 DFQATT and CDR2 SNEGSKA (reference sequence). This chain's CDR3 is CSAGEVAGGSRETQYF. The CDR3 coding sequence is TGCAGTGCTGGCGAGGTAGCGGGGGGTTCTCGAGAGACCCAGTACTTC.

This sequence joins TRBV6-5 and TRBJ2-5; D remains ambiguous. The germline CDR1 and CDR2 sequences are MNHEY and SVGAGI. The V end lost 2 bases, the J end lost 1 base, and 8 bases lay between the germline ends. This CDR3 region has 14 residues. The CDR3 bases are TGTGCCAGCAGTTACATGCAACCCCAAGAGACCCAGTACTTC. Protein sequence: CASSYMQPQETQYF.

V is TRBV15 and J is TRBJ1-5; D unclear. V lost 5 bases and J lost 7, with 15 bases in between. Germline CDR1 is LNHNV and CDR2 is YYDKDF (reference sequence). CDR3 length equals 14 residues. CDR3 region: CATSLTGGYQPQHF. CDR3 bases: TGTGCCACCAGCCTAACCGGAGGGTACCAGCCCCAGCATTTT.

The V and J genes are TRBV7-2 and TRBJ1-6; D remains unclear. The CDR3 covers 12 residues. The V gene lost 3 bases and the J gene lost 7 bases, with 4 bases spanning the gap. The germline gives CDR1 SGHTA, CDR2 FQGNSA. The CDR3 loop is CASSFRNSPLHF. CDR3 DNA sequence: TGTGCCAGCAGCTTTCGGAATTCACCCCTCCACTTT. Using reference TRBV7-2 and TRBJ1-6 for the parts outside the CDR3, the full variable domain is GAGVSQSPSNKVTEKGKDVELRCDPISGHTALYWYRQSLGQGLEFLIYFQGNSAPDKSGLPSDRFSAERTGGSVSTLTIQRTQQEDSAVYLCASSFRNSPLHFGNGTRLTVT.

About this clonotype: This likely came from a read error, as a far larger clone is one base away. The chain uses TRBV24-1 and TRBJ2-7, with TRBD1 identical over 7 bases. V lost 6 bases, J lost 0 bases, and 10 bases stayed unmatched. Per germline, CDR1 KGHDR and CDR2 SFDVKD. The CDR3 totals 16 residues. CDR3 sequence: CATSLNRGRSSYEQYF. For the CDR3, the DNA is TGTGCCACCAGTTTAAACAGGGGACGGAGCTCCTACGAGCAGTACTTC.

The chain couples TRBV20-1 to TRBJ2-2; possibly TRBD2 for D (5 bases). Trimming pared 6 bases from V and 4 bases from J, leaving 15 bases between. Germline V gene lookup returns CDR1 DFQATT and CDR2 SNEGSKA (reference sequence). CDR3 length: 14 residues. DNA for the CDR3: TGCAGTGCACCCAGCGGAGGACCCACCGGGGAGCTGTTTTTT. This gives the protein CSAPSGGPTGELFF.

This clonotype was counted a few times. J is TRBJ2-1 and V is TRBV27; 12 nucleotides align to TRBD2. V lost 6 bases to trimming and J lost 0 bases; unmatched junction nucleotides: 0. CDR1 is MNHEY, CDR2 SMNVEV, per germline (reference sequence). This CDR3 is 15 amino acids long. This chain's CDR3 is CASRTSGSSYNEQFF. As DNA, the CDR3 is TGTGCCAGCAGGACTAGCGGGAGCTCCTACAATGAGCAGTTCTTC.

This chain joins TRBV6-1 and TRBJ2-1; D may be TRBD1 (5 bases). V gave up 2 bases and J gave up 5 bases, with 10 bases separating them. The CDR3 runs 14 residues. The germline V gene encodes CDR1 MNHNS and CDR2 SASEGT. CDR3 loop: CASSELGRDNEQFF. The CDR3 coding sequence is TGTGCCAGCAGTGAATTAGGCAGGGACAATGAGCAGTTCTTC.

This clonotype was observed once. This rearrangement joins TRBV29-1 to TRBJ2-7; D unclear. This CDR3 has 11 amino acids. The germline gives CDR1 SQVTM, CDR2 ANQGSEA. Deletions cut 5 bases from V and 5 bases from J, with 10 bases between. The CDR3 region has the DNA TGCAGCGTTTCGGATCGGGACGAGCAGTACTTC. It encodes CSVSDRDEQYF.

The chain joins TRBV6-1 to TRBJ2-7; D is possibly TRBD2 (5 bases). V shed 6 bases and J shed 0 bases, with 15 bases lying between them. The V gene's germline CDR1 is MNHNS and CDR2 SASEGT. This CDR3 contains 15 residues. The CDR3 region is CASRPSGGPSYEQYF. In DNA, the CDR3 is TGTGCCAGCAGACCCTCGGGCGGGCCCTCCTACGAGCAGTACTTC.

This rearrangement joins TRBV6-1 to TRBJ2-5, with no clear D. In germline, CDR1 is MNHNS, CDR2 SASEGT. Trimming removed 6 bases at V and 6 bases at J, with 14 bases between. The CDR3 runs to 13 residues. The CDR3 sequence is CASSQDHFKTQYF. The CDR3 bases are TGTGCCAGCAGCCAAGACCATTTTAAGACCCAGTACTTC.

The chain uses TRBV27 and TRBJ1-2; TRBD1 is a possible D gene (5 bases). V lost 5 bases and J 4 bases, leaving 14 bases between the germline ends. This CDR3 spans 14 amino acids. Germline V CDR1 and CDR2: MNHEY, SMNVEV (reference sequence). The chain's CDR3 is CASSPRRQIYGYTF. Here the CDR3 DNA reads TGTGCCAGCAGTCCGCGAAGACAGATCTATGGCTACACCTTC.

This chain uses TRBV2 with TRBJ1-1; D unresolved. The germline V and J ends were trimmed by 5 bases and 2 bases, with 12 bases remaining between them. Germline-derived CDR1 and CDR2 are SNHLY and FYNNEI. The CDR3 is made up of 14 amino acids. The CDR3 spells CASSSTLVNTEAFF. DNA for the CDR3: TGTGCCAGCAGTAGTACTTTGGTAAACACTGAAGCTTTCTTT.

The genes are TRBV7-8 and TRBJ2-7; 8 positions match TRBD2. The CDR3 totals 14 residues. Trimming took 2 bases from V and 2 from J; bases not matched to a gene: 2. CDR1 is SGHVS, CDR2 FQNEAQ, per germline. DNA for the CDR3: TGTGCCAGCAGCTTACGCGGGAGGCCCTACGAGCAGTACTTC. Translating it yields CASSLRGRPYEQYF.

This clonotype came up a few times. This CDR3 reads CATSGPRLRGRDDEQFF. The CDR3 DNA follows: TGTGCCACCAGTGGGCCCCGGCTCAGGGGGCGCGACGATGAGCAGTTCTTC. The chain couples TRBV24-1 to TRBJ2-1, with 8 bases that match TRBD1. The CDR3 has 17 amino acids. The V segment lost 5 bases and the J segment 8 bases; nucleotides outside the gene matches: 16. The germline gives CDR1 KGHDR, CDR2 SFDVKD.

A few counts support this clonotype. The V call is TRBV20-1, the J call TRBJ2-7, with 7 bases lining up with TRBD2. The trim removed 2 bases at V and 7 bases at J, leaving 5 bases unmatched. The CDR3 is 12 residues long. Per germline, CDR1 DFQATT and CDR2 SNEGSKA (reference sequence). The CDR3 loop reads CSARLTGGEQYF. CDR3 in DNA: TGCAGTGCTAGACTGACGGGGGGAGAGCAGTACTTC.

A few counts support this clonotype. The gene calls are TRBV20-1 and TRBJ1-5, with unresolved D. V lost 0 bases to trimming and J lost 6 bases, with 12 bases between them. CDR3 length: 14 residues. Germline V gene lookup returns CDR1 DFQATT and CDR2 SNEGSKA (reference sequence). CDR3 DNA: TGCAGTGCTAGAGATCAAGGGTTGGGTCAGCCCCAGCATTTT. It is translated as CSARDQGLGQPQHF.

The V gene is TRBV7-6, the J gene TRBJ2-6; 9 nucleotides align to TRBD1. The length of the CDR3 is 18 residues. The ends lost 8 bases at V and 2 bases at J; junction bases unmatched: 13. Germline loops: CDR1 SGHVS, CDR2 FNYEAQ. The CDR3 spells CASAKSGTGSAGANVLTF. The CDR3 nucleotides read TGTGCCAGCGCTAAAAGTGGGACAGGGTCTGCTGGGGCCAACGTCCTGACTTTC.